These 5 T cell receptor beta chains originate from one sample sequenced in a study of blood T cells in healthy people across ages. Using a J-beta primer mix together with a sample-barcoded 5' primer, a second PCR was run for roughly 6 to 12 cycles. TCRdb redid the calling of the 5' RACE reads with MiXCR, one entry per CDR3 protein. The sample lists 1.8 million or so distinct CDR3 sequences, approximately 39% occurring once. Sequenced material: blood. The receptor set was obtained from a human donor in good health.

This chain links TRBV4-2 with TRBJ2-3; 8 nucleotides line up with TRBD1. The CDR3 covers 17 residues. The V gene end was trimmed by 2 bases and the J gene end by 4 bases; junction bases not matched to a gene: 11. CDR1 is LGHNA, CDR2 YNFKEQ, per germline. CDR3 sequence reads: CASSQRYRDRRADTQYF. CDR3 in DNA: TGTGCCAGCAGCCAAAGGTACCGGGACAGGAGGGCAGATACGCAGTATTTT.

The V and J genes are TRBV7-9 and TRBJ1-4; 7 bases are a match to TRBD1. Germline V lookup: CDR1 SEHNR, CDR2 FQNEAQ (reference sequence). V lost 1 base, J lost 6 bases, and 2 bases stayed unmatched. The length of the CDR3 is 14 residues. CDR3 DNA: TGTGCCAGCAGCTTAGAACAGGGGTATGAAAAACTGTTTTTT. Its protein product is CASSLEQGYEKLFF. Full variable domain (rest looked up from reference TRBV7-9 and TRBJ1-4): DTGVSQNPRHKITKRGQNVTFRCDPISEHNRLYWYRQTLGQGPEFLTYFQNEAQLEKSRLLSDRFSAERPKGSFSTLEIQRTEQGDSAMYLCASSLEQGYEKLFFGSGTQLSVL.

The chain is built from TRBV30 and TRBJ1-2; perhaps TRBD1 as D (5 bases). The CDR3 spans 15 residues. The V and J ends lost 0 bases and 0 bases respectively, with 11 bases between them. From germline, CDR1 is GTSNPN and CDR2 SVGIG (reference sequence). The CDR3 DNA reads TGTGCCTGGAGTGTGGCCAGGGTAGCTAACTATGGCTACACCTTC. Translation gives CAWSVARVANYGYTF. The whole variable domain, filled in from reference TRBV30 and TRBJ1-2, reads SQTIHQWPATLVQPVGSPLSLECTVEGTSNPNLYWYRQAAGRGLQLLFYSVGIGQISSEVPQNLSASRPQDRQFILSSKKLLLSDSGFYLCAWSVARVANYGYTFGSGTRLTVV.

This clonotype was detected only a few times. V gene TRBV5-1 combines with J gene TRBJ2-6; 7 nucleotides align to TRBD1. Germline V gene lookup returns CDR1 SGHRS and CDR2 YFSETQ. The CDR3 has 18 residues. V shed 5 bases, J shed 0 bases, and the junction held 11 bases outside the gene matches. CDR3 region: CASRGTVFPGSGANVLTF. For the CDR3, the DNA is TGCGCCAGCAGAGGGACAGTTTTCCCGGGCTCTGGGGCCAACGTCCTGACTTTC.

This chain uses TRBV4-3 with TRBJ1-5, with D uncertain. Trimming removed 1 base from V and 4 bases from J, with 11 bases in between. The CDR3 is made up of 15 amino acids. Germline V gene data show CDR1 as LGHNA and CDR2 as YSLEER. CDR3 coding DNA: TGCGCCAGCAGCCAAGTCCTGGCAGCAAATCAGCCCCAGCATTTT. Its translation: CASSQVLAANQPQHF.